This TCR beta chain was found in a study of cytomegalovirus exposure and HLA in healthy donors. Study-wide points: Later analysis suggested most CMV-associated TCR beta chains were HLA-restricted. TCR beta sequences reportedly predicted most subjects' HLA-A and HLA-B alleles accurately. In an earlier analysis, in some 600 donors, most V segments appeared productive either ~87% or ~30% of the time.

Germline CDR1 and CDR2: LNHDA and SQIVND (reference sequence). The CDR3 covers 15 residues. The V gene end was trimmed by 5 bases and the J gene end by 6 bases; junction bases not matched to a gene: 6. Donors were nominally healthy when sampled, though unrecorded immune exposures were likely. PCR used 60 Vbeta primers and 13 Jbeta primers. Profiled with immunoSEQ multiplex PCR; TCRdb holds only in-frame clones, not every one. This table has 250,000 to 350,000 clones, about nine tenths appearing once. Notes on this clone: Its antigen is not identified.

What was sequenced was PBMCs. The clonotype originates from a man aged 40-55 years in good health and CMV-seropositive. The chain carries TRBV19 and TRBJ2-3; 12 bases align to TRBD2. CDR3 DNA: TGTGCCAGTAGTCTAGCGGGAGGGCCTTACGATACGCAGTATTTT. Amino acids: CASSLAGGPYDTQYF.